This T cell receptor (beta chain) was found in a study of identical twins. A single record per CDR3 protein comes from TCRdb applying MiXCR to the 5' RACE reads. The sample lists 200,000 or so distinct CDR3 sequences, more than 15% seen once, with over 35% in the top ten. The length of the CDR3 is 15 residues. The germline V gene has CDR1 MNHNS and CDR2 SASEGT. The ends lost 6 bases at V and 0 bases at J; junction bases unmatched: 6. These data were likewise used in another study, on T cells expressing NK-cell markers.

The sequence was collected from a woman younger than 35 in good health. Sequencing was done on a sample of CD8+ T cells sorted from blood. The chain links TRBV6-1 to TRBJ2-7; 9 nucleotides align to TRBD2. CDR3 bases: TGTGCCAGCAGCGAGGGGACTAGCACCTCCTACGAGCAGTACTTC. Amino acid sequence: CASSEGTSTSYEQYF.